The next 20 T cell receptor beta chains were all read from a single sample in a study of blood T cell repertoires in COVID-19. Here immunoSEQ multiplex PCR was the method, and the copy in TCRdb shows in-frame clones only, minus some. The table shows about 27,000 clones, with roughly 70% occurring only once. The sample consisted of peripheral blood. The receptors here all came from a man between 60 and 70 years old with active or convalescent COVID-19.

The gene calls are TRBV3-1 (or the pseudogene TRBV3-2) and TRBJ1-1; 9 bases are a match to TRBD1. Germline V gene data show CDR1 as LGHDT and CDR2 as YNNKEL (reference sequence). The V gene end was trimmed by 3 bases and the J gene end by 4 bases; junction bases not matched to a gene: 9. This CDR3 has 16 amino acids. The CDR3 loop reads CASSHQWTGEGTEAFF. As DNA, the CDR3 is TGTGCCAGCAGCCATCAGTGGACAGGGGAGGGCACTGAAGCTTTCTTT.

This clone turned up a few times. The CDR3 region is CATRSYEQYF. CDR3 in DNA: TGTGCCACCCGTTCCTACGAGCAGTACTTC. The rearrangement joins TRBV6-5 to TRBJ2-7; D not resolved. The CDR3 covers 10 residues. Germline values: CDR1 MNHEY, CDR2 SVGAGI. Between the trimmed V and J ends, which lost 10 bases and 1 base, there was a span of 5 bases.

The J gene is TRBJ1-3, the V gene TRBV3-1 (or the pseudogene TRBV3-2), with D hard to call. Trimming stripped 1 base from V and 2 bases from J, with 12 bases between. This CDR3 region has 16 residues. Germline values: CDR1 LGHDT, CDR2 YNNKEL (reference sequence). Here the CDR3 DNA reads TGTGCCAGCAGCCAAGGTTCGGGTATAACTGGAAACACCATATATTTT. The encoded protein is CASSQGSGITGNTIYF.

This chain's CDR3 is CASSLKQGSDSPLHF. The CDR3 DNA reads TGTGCCAGCAGTTTAAAACAGGGGTCCGATTCACCCCTCCACTTT. The V call is TRBV5-4, the J call TRBJ1-6; 7 bases agree with TRBD1. The germline gives CDR1 SGHNT, CDR2 YYREEE (reference sequence). The CDR3 loop spans 15 amino acids. J gave up 8 bases and V 5 bases, and 10 bases lay outside the gene matches. The complete variable domain, with remaining parts taken from reference TRBV5-4 and TRBJ1-6, reads ETGVTQSPTHLIKTRGQQVTLRCSSQSGHNTVSWYQQALGQGPQFIFQYYREEENGRGNFPPRFSGLQFPNYSSELNVNALELDDSALYLCASSLKQGSDSPLHFGNGTRLTVT.

This clone has only a few counts. DNA of the CDR3: TGCAGCGTTGATGGGGGCGGCAGCCCATCTAGTAGGGGAGGGGAGCTGTTTTTT. As protein: CSVDGGGSPSSRGGELFF. V gene TRBV29-1 combines with J gene TRBJ2-2, with D possibly matching TRBD1 (6 bases). The CDR3 contains 18 residues. V dropped 3 bases and J dropped 8 bases, with 28 bases sitting between them. Germline values: CDR1 SQVTM, CDR2 ANQGSEA.

As for this clone: The sample carries other DNA sequences with the same CDR3. V usage is TRBV6-5 and J usage is TRBJ1-2; perhaps TRBD1 as D (5 bases). V shed 6 bases and J shed 2 bases, with 10 bases lying between them. The germline CDR1 and CDR2 sequences are MNHEY and SVGAGI. The CDR3 runs 13 residues. This CDR3 is CASRPTVNYGYTF. CDR3 nucleotides: TGTGCCAGCAGACCGACAGTCAACTATGGCTACACCTTC.

V gene TRBV5-1 combines with J gene TRBJ2-7, with 12 bases identical to TRBD1. J lost 6 bases, V lost 0 bases, and 10 bases had no gene match. CDR3 length: 17 residues. Germline values: CDR1 SGHRS, CDR2 YFSETQ. The CDR3 sequence: CASSLDGTGGVLVEQYF. In DNA, the CDR3 is TGCGCCAGCAGCTTGGACGGGACAGGGGGCGTATTGGTCGAGCAGTACTTC.

The chain couples TRBV11-3 to TRBJ2-7, with a possible D match to TRBD2 (6 bases). The germline V gene encodes CDR1 SGHNT and CDR2 YENEEA. V lost 8 bases, J lost 4 bases, and 12 bases lay in between. The CDR3 is 12 residues long. The CDR3: CASAGRSYEQYF. As DNA, the CDR3 is TGTGCCAGCGCGGGGCGGTCGTACGAGCAGTACTTC.

The genes are TRBV14 and TRBJ1-3; a possible D gene is TRBD1 (5 bases). Trimming took off 8 bases at V and 2 bases at J, with 19 bases between the two ends. Germline assignment: CDR1 SGHDN and CDR2 FVKESK. This CDR3 comprises 16 residues. CDR3 loop: CASLMRGLGPGNTIYF. The CDR3 DNA reads as TGTGCCAGCCTAATGAGGGGACTCGGCCCTGGAAACACCATATATTTT.

The V and J genes are TRBV11-3 and TRBJ2-1; 11 bases map to TRBD2. Trimming removed 1 base from V and 10 bases from J; junction bases left unmatched: 0. Germline CDR1 and CDR2: SGHNT and YENEEA. The CDR3 consists of 13 residues. In DNA form, the CDR3 reads TGTGCCAGCAGCTTAGGGACTAGCGGGGAGCAGTTCTTC. This encodes CASSLGTSGEQFF.

This clone occurred a few times. The chain employs TRBV6-2 or TRBV6-3 and TRBJ1-1; 8 bases agree with TRBD1. This CDR3 contains 14 residues. V shed 5 bases, J shed 2 bases, and the junction held 4 bases outside the gene matches. CDR1 is MNHEY, CDR2 SVGEGT, per germline. The CDR3 sequence: CASSAGQVNTEAFF. CDR3 nucleotides: TGTGCCAGCAGTGCGGGACAGGTCAACACTGAAGCTTTCTTT.

Written as DNA, the CDR3 is TGCGCCAGCAGCCAGGACAGGGGCCCTGGCTCTGGAAACACCATATATTTT. Protein product: CASSQDRGPGSGNTIYF. The chain uses TRBV4-1 and TRBJ1-3; 9 bases map to TRBD1. CDR3 length: 17 amino acids. In germline, CDR1 is MGHRA, CDR2 YSYEKL. The ends lost 3 bases at V and 0 bases at J; junction bases unmatched: 6.

This chain connects TRBV18 to TRBJ2-4; D possibly corresponds to TRBD2 (6 bases). The CDR3 covers 16 residues. The V end was cut by 3 bases, the J end by 1 base, with 13 bases between. Germline V gene sequence: CDR1 KGHSH, CDR2 LQKENI. The CDR3 loop reads CASSPPRERAKNIQYF. The CDR3 bases are TGTGCCAGCTCACCCCCGCGGGAAAGGGCCAAAAACATTCAGTACTTC.

The chain is built from TRBV30 and TRBJ2-7; 8 positions agree with TRBD1. Germline trimming cut 4 bases from V and 7 bases from J; bases unmatched to any gene: 9. Germline CDR1 reads GTSNPN; CDR2 reads SVGIG (reference sequence). The CDR3 is made up of 13 amino acids. As DNA, the CDR3 is TGTGCCTGGAAGGGACAGGCAAGAGGGGAGCAGTACTTC. Residues: CAWKGQARGEQYF.

This clone was seen a few times. The chain links TRBV7-9 to TRBJ2-3; 8 bases match TRBD2. The CDR3 loop spans 18 amino acids. The germline gives CDR1 SEHNR, CDR2 FQNEAQ (reference sequence). J lost 0 bases, V lost 1 base, and 9 bases had no gene match. The CDR3 nucleotides read TGTGCCAGCAGCTTAGGAATCGGGGGGGCCGGAAGCACAGATACGCAGTATTTT. It encodes CASSLGIGGAGSTDTQYF.

The J gene is TRBJ2-5, the V gene TRBV19; D is possibly TRBD2 (6 bases). V dropped 1 base and J dropped 5 bases, with 20 bases sitting between them. The CDR3 spans 17 residues. Germline V CDR1 and CDR2: LNHDA, SQIVND (reference sequence). The CDR3, as DNA: TGTGCCAGTAGTATAGGGCGTTGGGCTAGCGCGGGCGAGACCCAGTACTTC. Protein: CASSIGRWASAGETQYF.

This chain uses TRBV5-6 with TRBJ2-7; possible D gene TRBD2, 6 bases. Trimming removed 2 bases at V and 6 bases at J, with 12 bases between. CDR1 and CDR2 from the germline V gene are SGHDT and YYEEEE. The CDR3 covers 13 residues. The CDR3 nucleotides read TGTGCCAGCAGCTTTGAGCGGGTAGCCGAGCAGTACTTC. Amino acids: CASSFERVAEQYF.

This clone was counted between two and nine times. This chain joins TRBV9 and TRBJ1-6; D gene uncertain. CDR1 is SGDLS, CDR2 YYNGEE, per germline. The CDR3 totals 14 residues. Trimming shortened V by 4 bases and J by 7 bases, and 12 bases separated the two germline ends. The CDR3 DNA follows: TGTGCCAGCAGCCCAACCACAGCCAATTCACCCCTCCACTTT. The encoded protein is CASSPTTANSPLHF.

The chain employs TRBV11-2 and TRBJ1-2, with D tentatively TRBD1 (6 bases). CDR1 is SGHAT, CDR2 FQNNGV, per germline. The V end was cut by 6 bases, the J end by 2 bases, with 16 bases between. CDR3 size: 15 residues. CDR3 amino acids: CASRGAYRPNYGYTF. The CDR3 region has the DNA TGTGCCAGCAGGGGGGCGTACAGGCCCAACTATGGCTACACCTTC. Drawing the rest from reference TRBV11-2 and TRBJ1-2, the complete variable domain is EAGVAQSPRYKIIEKRQSVAFWCNPISGHATLYWYQQILGQGPKLLIQFQNNGVVDDSQLPKDRFSAERLKGVDSTLKIQPAKLEDSAVYLCASRGAYRPNYGYTFGSGTRLTVV.

The rearrangement joins TRBV18 to TRBJ1-2, with D possibly TRBD1 on 6 matching bases. CDR1 is KGHSH, CDR2 LQKENI, per germline. The CDR3 is made up of 12 amino acids. Trimming took off 3 bases at V and 6 bases at J, with 8 bases between the two ends. The CDR3 DNA sequence: TGTGCCAGCTCACCCTCAGGGGATGGCTACACCTTC. Encoded protein: CASSPSGDGYTF.